Below are 10 T cell receptor beta chains sequenced from a single sample in a study of Graves' ophthalmopathy and Graves' hyperthyroidism. From RNA, the CDR3 regions of TCR beta chains were amplified and sequenced. HTBI primers served in a first-round RT-PCR, which a second-round multiplex PCR followed. A single record per CDR3 protein comes from TCRdb applying MiXCR to the multiplex PCR reads. The data contain 600,000 to 700,000 distinct CDR3 sequences, roughly 39% of them singletons. Sequences were obtained from peripheral blood. The receptors originated from an adult man with Graves' ophthalmopathy.

CDR3 protein: CASSQEEGNQPQHF. DNA of the CDR3: TGTGCCAGCAGCCAAGAGGAGGGGAACCAGCCCCAGCATTTT. This chain uses TRBV7-9 with TRBJ1-5; a possible D gene is TRBD1 (5 bases). Germline V gene sequence: CDR1 SEHNR, CDR2 FQNEAQ (reference sequence). Trimming took off 5 bases at V and 7 bases at J, with 15 bases between the two ends. This CDR3 contains 14 residues.

The chain combines TRBV10-3 with TRBJ2-7, with D possibly being TRBD2 (5 bases). Germline V gives CDR1 ENHRY, CDR2 SYGVKD. The CDR3 runs to 12 residues. Deletions cut 7 bases from V and 5 bases from J, with 12 bases between. CDR3 sequence: CAIMAGGHEQYF. The CDR3 bases are TGTGCCATCATGGCTGGCGGGCACGAGCAGTACTTC.

This CDR3 reads CASSADRRTNTGELFF. CDR3 sequence (DNA): TGTGCCAGCTCAGCCGACAGGCGCACGAACACCGGGGAGCTGTTTTTT. The chain recombines TRBV12-3 or TRBV12-4 with TRBJ2-2, with D perhaps TRBD1 (6 bases). The CDR3 loop spans 16 amino acids. V lost 8 bases to trimming and J lost 0 bases, with 16 bases between them.

This clonotype was counted a few times. The chain links TRBV7-3 to TRBJ2-5; 8 bases line up with TRBD2. Germline trimming cut 5 bases from V and 0 bases from J; bases unmatched to any gene: 5. This CDR3 is built from 15 residues. From germline, CDR1 is SGHTA and CDR2 FQGTGA. The CDR3 DNA follows: TGTGCCAGCAGCCAACACGGGGGGGACCAAGAGACCCAGTACTTC. Protein sequence: CASSQHGGDQETQYF.

The chain employs TRBV7-7 and TRBJ1-1, with 7 nucleotides matching TRBD1. The CDR3 consists of 14 residues. Germline trimming cut 5 bases from V and 6 bases from J; bases unmatched to any gene: 9. Germline V gene sequence: CDR1 SSHAT, CDR2 FNYEAQ (reference sequence). The CDR3 nucleotides read TGTGCCAGCAGCGTAGGGGACAGTGCGCCTGAAGCTTTCTTT. Protein product: CASSVGDSAPEAFF.

This clonotype was seen a few times. This sequence joins TRBV5-5 and TRBJ1-1; D gene ambiguous. The ends were cut back, 3 bases at V and 3 bases at J, with 15 bases in the middle. The CDR3 is 15 amino acids. Germline V gene data show CDR1 as SGHKS and CDR2 as YYEKEE (reference sequence). For the CDR3, the DNA is TGTGCCAGCAGCTATTACCCGACCCCCCACACTGAAGCTTTCTTT. It encodes CASSYYPTPHTEAFF.

This sequence joins TRBV19 and TRBJ2-7; 7 bases align to TRBD1. Per germline, CDR1 LNHDA and CDR2 SQIVND (reference sequence). J lost 1 base, V lost 5 bases, and 14 bases had no gene match. CDR3 length equals 17 residues. The CDR3 loop is CASSPLQTGKISYEQYF. CDR3 DNA sequence: TGTGCCAGTAGTCCCTTACAGACAGGGAAGATTTCCTACGAGCAGTACTTC.

There are many counts of this clonotype. The CDR3 sequence is CASSATGYGYTF. CDR3 nucleotide sequence: TGTGCCAGCAGTGCCACAGGGTATGGCTACACCTTC. V is TRBV6-5 and J is TRBJ1-2; D is possibly TRBD1 (6 bases). The CDR3 loop spans 12 amino acids. The V gene's germline CDR1 is MNHEY and CDR2 SVGAGI. V was trimmed by 5 bases and J by 5 bases, leaving 9 bases between them.

This clonotype was observed at least ten times. The gene calls are TRBV10-3 and TRBJ2-7; 11 nucleotides line up with TRBD1. Germline V gene sequence: CDR1 ENHRY, CDR2 SYGVKD. V was pared by 7 bases and J by 5 bases, with 7 bases of the junction left unmatched. CDR3 length equals 14 residues. CDR3 sequence: CAITQGQGENEQYF. CDR3 DNA: TGTGCCATCACCCAGGGACAGGGGGAGAACGAGCAGTACTTC.

The sample holds many counts of this clonotype. This chain connects TRBV7-6 to TRBJ2-2; 9 bases map to TRBD1. Trimming cost V 1 base and J 4 bases; bases outside gene matches: 4. This CDR3 has 16 residues. Germline CDR1 is SGHVS and CDR2 is FNYEAQ. The CDR3 is CASSLGGTGLTGELFF. The CDR3 nucleotides are TGTGCCAGCAGCTTAGGTGGGACAGGGCTCACCGGGGAGCTGTTTTTT.